The 25 T cell receptor beta chains listed next were all sequenced from one sample in a study of CD8 T cells in Susac syndrome. An amount of RNA that ranged from roughly 0.45 to 1 ug was reverse transcribed with random hexamers. TCRdb reprocessed the immunoSEQ multiplex PCR reads with MiXCR, giving one entry per CDR3 protein. Of approximately 77,000 distinct CDR3 sequences in the sample, roughly 91% were seen once. The sequenced sample was CD4+ T cells from PBMCs. The source is a human donor with Susac syndrome.

This clonotype was seen once. V usage is TRBV7-2 and J usage is TRBJ2-4, with D maybe TRBD2 (5 bases). Germline CDR1 and CDR2: SGHTA and FQGNSA. V lost 1 base, J lost 6 bases, and 13 bases lay in between. This CDR3 is 15 amino acids long. CDR3 loop: CASSLGAFEGNIQYF. CDR3 nucleotide sequence: TGTGCCAGCAGCTTAGGAGCATTTGAGGGAAACATTCAGTACTTC.

The rearrangement links TRBV29-1 to TRBJ2-1; 7 bases map to TRBD1. Per the germline V gene, CDR1 is SQVTM and CDR2 is ANQGSEA. Trimming cost V 0 bases and J 6 bases; bases outside gene matches: 14. This CDR3 spans 17 amino acids. The CDR3 region has the DNA TGCAGCGTTGAAGATCCCCCGGTAGGGGGCAATGGCAATGAGCAGTTCTTC. As protein: CSVEDPPVGGNGNEQFF.

The gene calls are TRBV28 and TRBJ2-7; D unclear. Germline V gene sequence: CDR1 MDHEN, CDR2 SYDVKM. V dropped 6 bases and J dropped 2 bases, with 14 bases sitting between them. The CDR3 is 14 residues long. The CDR3 bases are TGTGCCAGCAGGAGCATCGGCGGCACCTACGAGCAGTACTTC. Translated, it gives CASRSIGGTYEQYF.

This chain links TRBV12-3 or TRBV12-4 with TRBJ1-5, with D hard to call. This CDR3 comprises 14 residues. Between the trimmed V and J ends, which lost 6 bases and 7 bases, there was a span of 16 bases. The CDR3 DNA reads TGTGCCAGCAGCCGAACGACGACAACACAGCCCCAGCATTTT. The encoded protein is CASSRTTTTQPQHF.

The rearrangement joins TRBV4-2 to TRBJ2-3, with 10 bases lining up with TRBD2. The CDR3 is 16 amino acids. V shed 1 base, J shed 2 bases, and the junction held 3 bases outside the gene matches. Per the germline V gene, CDR1 is LGHNA and CDR2 is YNFKEQ. The CDR3 loop is CASSQATSGVTDTQYF. The CDR3 region has the DNA TGTGCCAGCAGCCAAGCTACTAGCGGGGTCACAGATACGCAGTATTTT.

The chain combines TRBV6-5 with TRBJ1-6; D perhaps matches TRBD1 (5 bases). The CDR3 consists of 13 residues. Germline CDR1 reads MNHEY; CDR2 reads SVGAGI. Trimming pared 2 bases from V and 7 bases from J, leaving 6 bases between. CDR3 in amino acids: CASSYEGNSPLHF. CDR3 coding DNA: TGTGCCAGCAGTTACGAGGGGAATTCACCCCTCCACTTT.

V is TRBV19 and J is TRBJ1-2; D not certain. This CDR3 region has 14 residues. The germline CDR1 and CDR2 sequences are LNHDA and SQIVND (reference sequence). V lost 7 bases to trimming and J lost 8 bases, with 20 bases between them. The CDR3 DNA reads as TGTGCCAGTACTAGGGCTCCCGTCGGGCACGGCTACACCTTC. It codes for CASTRAPVGHGYTF.

This clonotype appeared a few times. The genes are TRBV3-1 and TRBJ1-6, with D unresolved. V lost 0 bases and J 7 bases, leaving 7 bases between the germline ends. This CDR3 is built from 14 residues. CDR1 is LGHDT and CDR2 is YNNKEL in the germline V gene (reference sequence). The CDR3 sequence: CASSQESRNSPLHF. The CDR3 coding sequence is TGTGCCAGCAGCCAAGAGAGCCGGAATTCACCCCTCCACTTT. Based on the CDR3 plus reference TRBV3-1 and TRBJ1-6, the full variable domain is DTAVSQTPKYLVTQMGNDKSIKCEQNLGHDTMYWYKQDSKKFLKIMFSYNNKELIINETVPNRFSPKSPDKAHLNLHINSLELGDSAVYFCASSQESRNSPLHFGNGTRLTVT.

The chain uses TRBV20-1 and TRBJ2-1, with 14 bases aligning to TRBD2. The CDR3 covers 14 residues. From germline, CDR1 is DFQATT and CDR2 SNEGSKA (reference sequence). Trimming cost V 5 bases and J 8 bases; bases outside gene matches: 5. In DNA form, the CDR3 reads TGCAGTGCTTTGGGACTAGCGGGAGTATATGAGCAGTTCTTC. Amino acid sequence: CSALGLAGVYEQFF.

The table lists this clonotype with a few counts. The genes are TRBV5-1 and TRBJ2-5, with D hard to call. The V gene's germline CDR1 is SGHRS and CDR2 YFSETQ. This CDR3 contains 14 residues. The V end lost 0 bases, the J end lost 2 bases, and 8 bases lay between the germline ends. The CDR3 DNA reads as TGCGCCAGCAGCTTGGGGGCAGCTCAAGAGACCCAGTACTTC. Protein sequence: CASSLGAAQETQYF.

The J gene is TRBJ1-6, the V gene TRBV27; D is unresolved. This CDR3 has 14 residues. Trimming took 2 bases from V and 5 from J, leaving 7 bases between them. In germline, CDR1 is MNHEY, CDR2 SMNVEV (reference sequence). For the CDR3, the DNA is TGTGCCAGCAGTTTAGGAGAGAATAATTCACCCCTCCACTTT. Its protein is CASSLGENNSPLHF.

As DNA, the CDR3 is TGTGCCAGCAGCTTAGCGTATAGTGGCAAAAACATTCAGTACTTC. This sequence encodes CASSLAYSGKNIQYF. The V and J genes are TRBV7-8 and TRBJ2-4, with no clear D. Germline assignment: CDR1 SGHVS and CDR2 FQNEAQ. The CDR3 covers 15 residues. V was pared by 0 bases and J by 3 bases, with 9 bases between.

The chain couples TRBV7-2 to TRBJ2-7; D is perhaps TRBD1 or TRBD2 (5 bases each). V lost 5 bases and J lost 2, with 10 bases in between. The CDR3 spans 13 residues. The germline V gene encodes CDR1 SGHTA and CDR2 FQGNSA. CDR3 amino acids: CASSPGPTYEQYF. The CDR3 DNA reads TGTGCCAGCAGCCCGGGACCCACCTACGAGCAGTACTTC.

V and J are TRBV7-2 and TRBJ2-7; 8 bases are shared with TRBD1. The germline CDR1 and CDR2 sequences are SGHTA and FQGNSA. This CDR3 has 14 residues. After removal of 5 bases from V and 6 bases from J, the junction contained 9 bases not matched to a gene. In DNA, the CDR3 is TGTGCCAGCAGCCCTGGACAGGGTATTGGCGAGCAGTACTTC. It translates to CASSPGQGIGEQYF.

V usage is TRBV10-3 and J usage is TRBJ1-5; D is ambiguous. This CDR3 has 15 residues. V was shortened by 7 bases and J by 7 bases, with 20 bases between the two germline ends. The germline CDR1 and CDR2 sequences are ENHRY and SYGVKD. CDR3 nucleotide sequence: TGTGCCATCAACGACCCGGACCATGGTAGGCAGCCCCAGCATTTT. Its translation: CAINDPDHGRQPQHF.

To note about this clonotype: At one end the junction does not follow the germline gene, possibly because of a read error. The rearrangement joins TRBV27 to TRBJ2-7, with 7 bases matching TRBD2. The length of the CDR3 is 13 residues. Looked up from germline, CDR1 is MNHEY and CDR2 is SMNVEV (reference sequence). CDR3 coding DNA: TGTGCCAGCAGTTCGGGGGGTCCCTACCAGCAGTACTTC. It yields the protein CASSSGGPYQQYF.

The chain joins TRBV14 to TRBJ2-2; the D gene is possibly TRBD2 (5 bases). The CDR3 has 14 amino acids. The germline gives CDR1 SGHDN, CDR2 FVKESK. Trimming left V 3 bases short and J 5 bases short, with 10 bases between. Here the CDR3 reads CASSQWTLTGELFF. The CDR3 region has the DNA TGTGCCAGCAGCCAGTGGACTTTAACCGGGGAGCTGTTTTTT. Based on the CDR3 plus reference TRBV14 and TRBJ2-2, the full variable domain is EAGVTQFPSHSVIEKGQTVTLRCDPISGHDNLYWYRRVMGKEIKFLLHFVKESKQDESGMPNNRFLAERTGGTYSTLKVQPAELEDSGVYFCASSQWTLTGELFFGEGSRLTVL.

This rearrangement joins TRBV29-1 to TRBJ2-7; possibly TRBD1 for D (6 bases). This CDR3 is 13 amino acids long. V lost 4 bases, J lost 3 bases, and 13 bases lay in between. Germline V lookup: CDR1 SQVTM, CDR2 ANQGSEA. The CDR3 is CSVGGQTRYEQYF. The CDR3 DNA reads TGCAGCGTTGGAGGACAGACGCGCTACGAGCAGTACTTC.

This clonotype was counted a single time. V and J are TRBV5-1 and TRBJ1-1; D perhaps matches TRBD1 (6 bases). This CDR3 has 12 residues. The germline gives CDR1 SGHRS, CDR2 YFSETQ. V lost 4 bases and J 5 bases, leaving 9 bases between the germline ends. The CDR3 sequence: CASSTQGTEAFF. The CDR3, as DNA: TGCGCCAGCAGCACCCAGGGGACTGAAGCTTTCTTT. Complete variable domain (other parts from reference TRBV5-1 and TRBJ1-1): KAGVTQTPRYLIKTRGQQVTLSCSPISGHRSVSWYQQTPGQGLQFLFEYFSETQRNKGNFPGRFSGRQFSNSRSEMNVSTLELGDSALYLCASSTQGTEAFFGQGTRLTVV.

V usage is TRBV5-1 and J usage is TRBJ2-3; no reliable D call. CDR3 length: 12 residues. Germline V gene lookup returns CDR1 SGHRS and CDR2 YFSETQ. Trimming shortened V by 0 bases and J by 6 bases, and 5 bases separated the two germline ends. The CDR3 protein is CASSLDGDTQYF. CDR3 nucleotide sequence: TGCGCCAGCAGCTTGGACGGCGATACGCAGTATTTT.

This clonotype has a single count. The chain carries TRBV16 and TRBJ1-1; 9 bases map to TRBD1. This CDR3 has 15 amino acids. Unmatched junction bases numbered 8, after V lost 4 bases and J lost 5 bases. Germline V gene lookup returns CDR1 KGHSY and CDR2 FQNENV. The CDR3: CASSRDRGEGTEAFF. The CDR3 DNA reads TGTGCCAGCAGCCGTGACAGGGGGGAAGGAACTGAAGCTTTCTTT.

The CDR3 region is CASSQGLAGGLKQYF. DNA of the CDR3: TGTGCCAGCAGCCAAGGACTAGCGGGGGGGCTAAAGCAGTACTTC. This chain joins TRBV3-1 and TRBJ2-7; TRBD2 agrees at 14 bases. Germline assignment: CDR1 LGHDT and CDR2 YNNKEL (reference sequence). With V trimmed by 1 base and J by 8 bases, 4 bases remained unmatched. The CDR3 length is 15 residues.

This chain joins TRBV12-5 and TRBJ2-5; the D is unclear. The CDR3 totals 12 residues. Germline CDR1 LGHNT, CDR2 FRNRAP. Trimming removed 6 bases from V and 6 bases from J, with 11 bases in between. For the CDR3, the DNA is TGTGCTAGTGGCTTAGTAGGGAAGACCCAGTACTTC. Translated: CASGLVGKTQYF. Full variable domain (rest looked up from reference TRBV12-5 and TRBJ2-5): DARVTQTPRHKVTEMGQEVTMRCQPILGHNTVFWYRQTMMQGLELLAYFRNRAPLDDSGMPKDRFSAEMPDATLATLKIQPSEPRDSAVYFCASGLVGKTQYFGPGTRLLVL.

V and J are TRBV6-6 and TRBJ2-1; 10 bases agree with TRBD2. V trimming: 3 bases; J trimming: 6 bases; junction bases outside the gene matches: 5. CDR1 is MNHNY, CDR2 SVGAGI, per germline (reference sequence). The CDR3 is 15 amino acids. CDR3 sequence: CASSYMGLASNEQFF. In DNA, the CDR3 is TGTGCCAGCAGTTATATGGGACTAGCGAGCAATGAGCAGTTCTTC.

The CDR3 region has the DNA TGCAGTGCTCCCCACCCTAGAGCTGAGCAGTTCTTC. It translates to CSAPHPRAEQFF. This chain joins TRBV20-1 and TRBJ2-1; no firm D call. V was trimmed by 5 bases and J by 9 bases, leaving 14 bases between them. The CDR3 has 12 amino acids. Germline V CDR1 and CDR2: DFQATT, SNEGSKA (reference sequence).